This T cell receptor beta chain was recovered during a study of OX40 agonist ivuxolimab in advanced cancers. About the study: While on treatment, patients had intravenous ivuxolimab at 0.01 to 10 mg/kg every 2 weeks. Partial responses were observed in three patients, of whom one had hepatocellular carcinoma and two had cutaneous melanoma. Overall study findings and caveats: Low normalized T-cell clonal expansion was also seen in some nonresponders. At doses 0.1 to 3.0 mg/kg, CD4+ and CD8+ clones expanded.

Concerning this clone: The antigen is undetermined.

The CDR3 has 15 residues. In germline, CDR1 is MNHEY, CDR2 SVGAGI. V lost 6 bases to trimming and J lost 7 bases; unmatched junction nucleotides: 4. Data came from immunoSEQ multiplex PCR; TCRdb stores just in-frame clones and leaves some out. Among under 95,000 clones, approximately 86% were seen once, and the ten largest hold approximately 0.76%. This receptor was identified in an adult with an advanced solid tumor such as melanoma, head and neck, liver or kidney cancer. Here the sequenced sample was CD4+ or CD8+ T cells sorted from blood, taken in a trial of the OX40 agonist ivuxolimab. The chain has TRBV6-5 and TRBJ2-2, with 14 bases aligning to TRBD2. In DNA form, the CDR3 reads TGTGCCAGCAGCGGGACTAGCGGGAGCAGCGGGGAGCTGTTTTTT. Amino acid sequence: CASSGTSGSSGELFF.